The present TCR beta chain was sequenced within a study of spatial heterogeneity in lung cancer. On the study more broadly: Sequencing consistently turned up more beta-chain sequences than alpha-chain sequences.

TCRdb re-called the 5' RACE reads with MiXCR, one entry per CDR3 protein. This sample carries some 13,000 distinct CDR3 sequences, over 3% of them seen once, and the ten largest clones take approximately 8%. Study results and caveats: Tumor mutation counts were tracked by expanded intratumoral alpha and beta TCR counts. Estimated TCR-seq coverage of tumor T cells was only around 7% for alpha chains. For beta chains, the corresponding estimate was roughly 12%.

Noted time point: sample taken at primary tumor resection. The input material, whole RNA from tumor, nontumor lung or frozen PBMC, was sequenced unsorted. Looked up from germline, CDR1 is SEHNR and CDR2 is FQNEAQ (reference sequence). The CDR3 spans 12 residues. Between the trimmed V and J ends, which lost 2 bases and 7 bases, there was a span of 8 bases. This clonotype was recorded at least ten times. Its target is unknown. The sample was lung tumor tissue, taken at surgery. This TCR came from a male donor with early-stage non-small cell lung cancer. The V call is TRBV7-9, the J call TRBJ1-2; D is undetermined. CDR3 protein: CASSLSVFGYTF. Here the CDR3 DNA reads TGTGCCAGCAGCTTATCCGTGTTTGGCTACACCTTC.